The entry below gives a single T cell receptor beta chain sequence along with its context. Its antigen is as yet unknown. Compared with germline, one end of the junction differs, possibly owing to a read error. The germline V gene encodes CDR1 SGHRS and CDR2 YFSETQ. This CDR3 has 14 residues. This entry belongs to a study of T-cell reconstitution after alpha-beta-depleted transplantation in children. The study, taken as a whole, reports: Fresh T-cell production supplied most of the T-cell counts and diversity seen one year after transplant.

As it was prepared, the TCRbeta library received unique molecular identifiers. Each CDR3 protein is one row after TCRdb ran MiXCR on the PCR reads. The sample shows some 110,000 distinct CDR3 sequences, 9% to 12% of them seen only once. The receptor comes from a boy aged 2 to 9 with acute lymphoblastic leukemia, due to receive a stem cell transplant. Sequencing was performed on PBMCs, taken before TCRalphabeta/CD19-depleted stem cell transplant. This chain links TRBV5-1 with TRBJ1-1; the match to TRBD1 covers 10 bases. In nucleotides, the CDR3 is TGCGCCAGCACCTTGGACAGGGGGGACACTGAAGCTTTCTTT. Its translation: CASTLDRGDTEAFF.